The text below deals with one TCR beta chain. Sequenced by immunoSEQ multiplex PCR; TCRdb stores in-frame clones only, minus some. The sample has roughly 400,000 clones; approximately 89% are singletons. Exposed study participants had met a COVID-19 case within 2 weeks before entry. Germline loops: CDR1 GTSNPN, CDR2 SVGIG (reference sequence). CDR3 length equals 15 residues. Trimming at V came to 5 bases and at J to 3 bases, leaving 7 bases not matched to a gene. The sample originates from a study of blood T cell repertoires in COVID-19. Study context: In each case, the material was cDNA or gDNA derived from T cells, B-cell-depleted T cells, or PBMCs.

The sequenced sample consisted of PBMCs or T cells enriched from blood (not recorded which). The receptor's source is a woman aged 40 to 50 who had been exposed to COVID-19. This rearrangement joins TRBV30 to TRBJ2-2; TRBD2 agrees at 9 bases. The CDR3 spells CAWGAGGSYTGELFF. The CDR3 DNA follows: TGTGCCTGGGGGGCGGGGGGGTCGTACACCGGGGAGCTGTTTTTT.